These T cell receptor beta chains were read from a single sample in a study of OX40 agonist ivuxolimab in advanced cancers. The data were produced by immunoSEQ multiplex PCR, yet TCRdb's version contains in-frame clones alone and is incomplete. Here the sample spans tens of thousands of clones, 92% being singletons. Material: CD4+ or CD8+ T cells sorted from blood, obtained in a trial of the OX40 agonist ivuxolimab. These receptors came from an adult with an advanced solid tumor such as melanoma, head and neck, liver or kidney cancer. CDR3s include the opening cysteine and the closing phenylalanine or tryptophan. Fields, in order: V gene, J gene, clone size, D gene, CDR3 DNA, CDR3 protein. D genes are given only for firm matches. Clone size appears in some rows only: once, few, many, or a class for an expanded clone.

V: TRBV2; J: TRBJ1-6; size: NA; D: NA; DNA: TGTGCCAGCAGAAACTACGGGGAGGATTCACCCCTCCACTTT; CDR3: CASRNYGEDSPLHF
V: TRBV30; J: TRBJ1-2; size: NA; D: TRBD1; DNA: TGTGCCTGGAGTGCGGGACAGTATGGCTACACCTTC; CDR3: CAWSAGQYGYTF
V: TRBV11-3; J: TRBJ2-7; size: NA; D: TRBD1; DNA: TGTGCCAGCAGAGAGGGACAGGATTCCTACGAGCAGTACTTC; CDR3: CASREGQDSYEQYF
V: TRBV15; J: TRBJ1-5; size: NA; D: NA; DNA: TGTGCCACCAGCAGGGGTGGGCTTGTGGGCAATCAGCCCCAGCATTTT; CDR3: CATSRGGLVGNQPQHF
V: TRBV27; J: TRBJ2-6; size: NA; D: NA; DNA: TGTGCCAGCAGTTTTGTAGGATCTGGGGCCAACGTCCTGACTTTC; CDR3: CASSFVGSGANVLTF
V: TRBV19; J: TRBJ1-5; size: NA; D: NA; DNA: TGTGCCAGTAGTATGCTAGGCCGAAATCAGCCCCAGCATTTT; CDR3: CASSMLGRNQPQHF
V: TRBV7-9; J: TRBJ1-2; size: once; D: NA; DNA: TGTGCCAGCAGCTTGGAGGTTAGGGGCTACACCTTC; CDR3: CASSLEVRGYTF
V: TRBV30; J: TRBJ2-7; size: NA; D: NA; DNA: TGTGCCTGGAGCCTAGGGGGAACCTACGAGCAGTACTTC; CDR3: CAWSLGGTYEQYF
V: TRBV20-1; J: TRBJ1-1; size: NA; D: NA; DNA: TGCAGTGCCACAGGTGGCACTGAAGCTTTCTTT; CDR3: CSATGGTEAFF
V: TRBV18; J: TRBJ1-5; size: NA; D: NA; DNA: TGTGCCAGCTCACCACCGGCAGGCCAGCCCCAGCATTTT; CDR3: CASSPPAGQPQHF
V: TRBV9; J: TRBJ1-3; size: NA; D: NA; DNA: TGTGCCAGCAGCGTTTCGGGGGGACCATCTGGAAACACCATATATTTT; CDR3: CASSVSGGPSGNTIYF
V: TRBV6-5; J: TRBJ1-2; size: NA; D: TRBD1; DNA: TGTGCCAGCAGAGCAGGGGGAATCGTTGGCTACACCTTC; CDR3: CASRAGGIVGYTF
V: TRBV5-5; J: TRBJ2-7; size: NA; D: TRBD1; DNA: TGTGCCAGCAGCTTGTTCGGGACAGCCATCTACGAGCAGTACTTC; CDR3: CASSLFGTAIYEQYF
V: TRBV11-2; J: TRBJ1-2; size: NA; D: NA; DNA: TGTGCCAGCAGCTTATCCCCGGGAGGAAACTATGGCTACACCTTC; CDR3: CASSLSPGGNYGYTF
V: TRBV5-1; J: TRBJ1-4; size: NA; D: NA; DNA: TGCGCCAGCAGCTTGGGGACAGACGAAAAACTGTTTTTT; CDR3: CASSLGTDEKLFF
V: TRBV11-3; J: TRBJ2-5; size: NA; D: NA; DNA: TGTGCCAGAGAGACCCAGTACTTC; CDR3: CARETQYF
V: TRBV11-2; J: TRBJ1-1; size: NA; D: NA; DNA: TGTGCCAGCAGCTTCTACAAAGGGGACACTGAAGCTTTCTTT; CDR3: CASSFYKGDTEAFF
V: TRBV5-1; J: TRBJ2-2; size: NA; D: NA; DNA: TGCGCCAGCAGCTTTTTGAATCAAGGGGTAAACACCGGGGAGCTGTTTTTT; CDR3: CASSFLNQGVNTGELFF
V: TRBV27; J: TRBJ2-5; size: once; D: TRBD2; DNA: TGTGCCAGCAGTGCCCACGGGAGGTGGGAGACCCAGTACTTC; CDR3: CASSAHGRWETQYF
V: TRBV29-1; J: TRBJ2-1; size: NA; D: TRBD2; DNA: TGCAGCGTTGGTGGAGGGATGTCTAGCGGTCTGAATGAGCAGTTCTTC; CDR3: CSVGGGMSSGLNEQFF
V: TRBV28; J: TRBJ2-7; size: NA; D: NA; DNA: TGTGCCAGCAGAAGCGGGCGTGTGGGCGAGCAGTACTTC; CDR3: CASRSGRVGEQYF
V: TRBV19; J: TRBJ2-2; size: NA; D: TRBD1; DNA: TGTGCCAGTAAACCGGGACAGGGGACCACCGGGGAGCTGTTTTTT; CDR3: CASKPGQGTTGELFF
V: TRBV27; J: TRBJ1-2; size: NA; D: NA; DNA: TGTGCCAGCAGAAATTCCTATGGCTACACCTTC; CDR3: CASRNSYGYTF
V: TRBV7-9; J: TRBJ2-1; size: NA; D: NA; DNA: TGTGCCAGCAGCTTCAAACCACAGGGAGAGCAGTTCTTC; CDR3: CASSFKPQGEQFF
V: TRBV6-6; J: TRBJ1-1; size: NA; D: NA; DNA: TGTGCCAGCAGTTACGCAGGGATGGGGACTGAAGCTTTCTTT; CDR3: CASSYAGMGTEAFF
V: TRBV4-2; J: TRBJ1-3; size: NA; D: NA; DNA: TGTGCCAGCAGCCCAGAACGAGGACAGGGAAACACCATATATTTT; CDR3: CASSPERGQGNTIYF
V: TRBV7-2; J: TRBJ2-7; size: NA; D: TRBD2; DNA: TGTGCCAGCAGCCCATGGCAGCGGGGGGCCAATTCCCCCTACGAGCAGTACTTC; CDR3: CASSPWQRGANSPYEQYF
V: TRBV5-4; J: TRBJ2-3; size: NA; D: TRBD1; DNA: TGTGCCAGCAGCAACAGGGGCAGGACGACAGATACGCAGTATTTT; CDR3: CASSNRGRTTDTQYF
V: TRBV5-1; J: TRBJ1-4; size: NA; D: TRBD1; DNA: TGCGCCAGCAGCTTGGGGGACAGCCCAGGAAAACTGTTTTTT; CDR3: CASSLGDSPGKLFF
V: TRBV11-2; J: TRBJ2-4; size: NA; D: TRBD1; DNA: TGTGCCAGCAGCTCACAGGGGCACAAAAACATTCAGTACTTC; CDR3: CASSSQGHKNIQYF
V: TRBV30; J: TRBJ2-5; size: NA; D: TRBD2; DNA: TGTGCCTGGAGTGTACGGGCGGGGGGGGAAGAGACCCAGTACTTC; CDR3: CAWSVRAGGEETQYF
V: TRBV10-3; J: TRBJ2-1; size: NA; D: NA; DNA: TGTGCCATCAGGGACCCGGGCCTAGAGGGTTACAATGAGCAGTTCTTC; CDR3: CAIRDPGLEGYNEQFF
V: TRBV11-2; J: TRBJ2-5; size: NA; D: TRBD2; DNA: TGTGCCAGCAGCCGGCCGTTTGATCTAGCGGGGGGCTACCAAGAGACCCAGTACTTC; CDR3: CASSRPFDLAGGYQETQYF
V: TRBV2; J: TRBJ2-7; size: NA; D: TRBD2; DNA: TGTGCCAGCGGGGGGGATTCCCCATACGAGCAGTACTTC; CDR3: CASGGDSPYEQYF
V: TRBV29-1; J: TRBJ2-3; size: NA; D: TRBD2; DNA: TGCAGCGTTGAAAGGCCCGGGACTAGCGGGGGCGGGTCCACAGATACGCAGTATTTT; CDR3: CSVERPGTSGGGSTDTQYF
V: TRBV2; J: TRBJ2-7; size: NA; D: NA; DNA: TGTGCCAGCAGTGGACAGTTCTACGAGCAGTACTTC; CDR3: CASSGQFYEQYF
V: TRBV9; J: TRBJ1-1; size: NA; D: NA; DNA: TGTGCCAGCAGCGTGAATGTGATGAACACTGAAGCTTTCTTT; CDR3: CASSVNVMNTEAFF
V: TRBV30; J: TRBJ1-6; size: NA; D: NA; DNA: TGTGCCGGACGGGCCCCCTCTCTGTCACCCCTCCACTTT; CDR3: CAGRAPSLSPLHF
V: TRBV5-1; J: TRBJ2-7; size: NA; D: NA; DNA: TGCGCCAGCAGAAGAAACCCGGGAGATGCCTACGAGCAGTACTTC; CDR3: CASRRNPGDAYEQYF
V: TRBV30; J: TRBJ1-2; size: NA; D: TRBD1; DNA: TGTGCCTGGAGTGTACAGGGGAGGTATGGCTACACCTTC; CDR3: CAWSVQGRYGYTF
V: TRBV5-1; J: TRBJ2-7; size: NA; D: NA; DNA: TGCGCCAGCAGCCGCACACACGACCGGGACACCGCGGGGCAGTACTTC; CDR3: CASSRTHDRDTAGQYF
V: TRBV6-1; J: TRBJ1-1; size: NA; D: NA; DNA: TGTGCCAGCAGCGACGGAAGGGGCACTGAAGCTTTCTTT; CDR3: CASSDGRGTEAFF
V: TRBV7-9; J: TRBJ1-4; size: once; D: NA; DNA: TGTGCCAGCAGCTTAGACAGGGAGCTGACTAATGAAAAACTGTTTTTT; CDR3: CASSLDRELTNEKLFF
V: TRBV7-2; J: TRBJ2-5; size: NA; D: NA; DNA: TGTGCCAGCAGCCGCGGGACAGATAAAGAGACCCAGTACTTC; CDR3: CASSRGTDKETQYF
V: TRBV6-5; J: TRBJ1-2; size: NA; D: TRBD1; DNA: TGTGCCAGCAGTTACGCGAGCGACAGGGCCTATGGCTACACCTTC; CDR3: CASSYASDRAYGYTF
V: TRBV5-8; J: TRBJ1-1; size: NA; D: TRBD1; DNA: TGTGCCAGCAGCTTGGTACAGGGGGCCGATTTGAACACTGAAGCTTTCTTT; CDR3: CASSLVQGADLNTEAFF
V: TRBV4-1; J: TRBJ1-2; size: NA; D: TRBD1; DNA: TGCGCCAGCAGCCCAACGGACAGGGAGGGCTATGGCTACACCTTC; CDR3: CASSPTDREGYGYTF
V: TRBV5-4; J: TRBJ2-3; size: NA; D: NA; DNA: TGTGCCAGCAGCTCGGACCGTCAAAATACGCAGTATTTT; CDR3: CASSSDRQNTQYF
V: TRBV4-1; J: TRBJ2-1; size: NA; D: TRBD2; DNA: TGCGCCAGCAGCCAAGCTGGGCGCGGGGGGGCGGGTGAGCAGTTCTTC; CDR3: CASSQAGRGGAGEQFF
V: TRBV19; J: TRBJ2-2; size: NA; D: NA; DNA: TGTGCCAGTCCGGGGGATGCAGGGGAGCTGTTTTTT; CDR3: CASPGDAGELFF
V: TRBV5-1; J: TRBJ1-5; size: NA; D: NA; DNA: TGCGCCAGCAGCTTGGCAGGGAATCAGCCCCAGCATTTT; CDR3: CASSLAGNQPQHF
V: TRBV5-1; J: TRBJ1-5; size: NA; D: NA; DNA: TGCGCCAGCAGCTTGGCGGGGGGGGATCATGAGCCCCAGCATTTT; CDR3: CASSLAGGDHEPQHF
V: TRBV5-4; J: TRBJ2-7; size: once; D: TRBD1; DNA: TGTGCCAGCAGCCAGGGACAGGGGAGAGTCAAGCAGTACTTC; CDR3: CASSQGQGRVKQYF